This T cell receptor (beta chain) was sequenced in a study of CD8+CD57+ T cells in acquired aplastic anemia. Study as a whole: Sorted CD4+ and CD8+ cells yielded DNA averaging about 2.9 ug.

The study profiled TCR beta VDJ and CDR3 using genomic DNA as template. TCRdb analysed the reads with MiXCR anew, one entry per CDR3 protein. The table lists around 150,000 distinct CDR3 sequences, approximately 40% of them singletons. Trimming left V 5 bases short and J 5 bases short, with 15 bases between. From germline, CDR1 is SGHTA and CDR2 FQGNSA. CDR3 length: 14 amino acids. The receptor was derived from a human donor in good health. Material for sequencing was sorted CD4+, CD8+, or CD8+CD57+ T cells (not recorded which) from PBMCs. The V gene is TRBV7-2, the J gene TRBJ2-5; D possibly corresponds to TRBD2 (5 bases). CDR3 bases: TGTGCCAGCAGCCGCCCGACTAAGCTGGAGACCCAGTACTTC. It is translated as CASSRPTKLETQYF.